A selection of T cell receptor beta chains follows, all from one sample in a study of T cell repertoires in ileal Crohn's disease. The assay was immunoSEQ multiplex PCR, and TCRdb's table has in-frame clones only and misses some. In the table there are over 5,500 clones, 83% of which are singletons. The sample taken for sequencing was ileal tissue. The receptors come from an adult with Crohn's disease. CDR3s leave out the opening cysteine and the closing phenylalanine or tryptophan. The D gene is left open where the match is weak.

>NA|TRBV5-4|TRBJ1-1
ASSFRGGNTEAF
>NA|TRBV5-1|TRBJ2-5
ASSLLATGETQY
>NA|TRBV6-1|TRBJ2-2
ASSEAGGPGELF
>NA|TRBV6-5|TRBJ1-5
ASSHGYSQPQH
>NA|TRBV15|TRBJ1-5
ATSAQGYSNQPQH
>NA|TRBV7-4|TRBJ2-7
ASSSPRHEQY
>NA|TRBV18|TRBJ1-1
ASSPRLQGLNTEAF
>TRBD1|TRBV6-6|TRBJ1-1
ASSFDRGVTEAF
>TRBD2|TRBV4-3|TRBJ2-5
ASSQPTSGRCSGETQY
>NA|TRBV7-9|TRBJ2-6
ASSFRGSSGANVLT
>TRBD1|TRBV27|TRBJ1-5
ASSLDRGGDQPQH
>NA|TRBV27|TRBJ2-7
ASSFSRAREQY
>TRBD2|TRBV5-1|TRBJ2-3
ASSLATSGGAGDTQY
>TRBD2|TRBV29-1|TRBJ2-1
SAPSGRYGWHEQF
>NA|TRBV5-4|TRBJ1-2
ASSLNELVYGYT
>TRBD2|TRBV5-5|TRBJ2-7
ASSGGLAGPNRYEQY
>NA|TRBV19|TRBJ1-4
ASRRTATNEKLF
>TRBD1|TRBV5-5|TRBJ2-2
ASSLGQGGIGELF
>NA|TRBV5-1|TRBJ2-5
ASSLPPEQETQY
>TRBD1|TRBV27|TRBJ1-5
ASSPHVGRGPQPQH
>TRBD1|TRBV28|TRBJ1-5
ASGQGINQPQH
>NA|TRBV2|TRBJ2-5
ASSVVETQY